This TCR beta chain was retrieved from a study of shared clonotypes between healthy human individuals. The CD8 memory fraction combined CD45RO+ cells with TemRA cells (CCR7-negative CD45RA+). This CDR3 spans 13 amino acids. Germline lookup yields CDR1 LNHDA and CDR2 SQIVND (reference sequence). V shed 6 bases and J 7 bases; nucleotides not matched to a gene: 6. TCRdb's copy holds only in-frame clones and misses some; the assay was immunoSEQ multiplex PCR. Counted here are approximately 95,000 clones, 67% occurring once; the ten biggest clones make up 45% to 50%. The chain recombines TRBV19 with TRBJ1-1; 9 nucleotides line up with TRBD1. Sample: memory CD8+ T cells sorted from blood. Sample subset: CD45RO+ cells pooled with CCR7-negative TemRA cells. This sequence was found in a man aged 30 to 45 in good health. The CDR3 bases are TGTGCCAGTAGAAGGACAGGGGATGATGAAGCTTTCTTT. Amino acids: CASRRTGDDEAFF.